This T cell receptor beta chain stems from a study of blood T cells in healthy people across ages. Study-wide results and caveats: Age brought a roughly linear fall in TCR beta diversity measured per million T cells.

The use of a sample-barcoded 5' primer and a J-beta primer mix characterized a second PCR of about 7 to 12 cycles. All cDNA molecules were each tagged by a template-switch adaptor with 12 random nucleotides. TCRdb used MiXCR to reprocess the 5' RACE reads, holding one entry per CDR3 protein. The sample includes about 1.5 million distinct CDR3 sequences, 42% of them seen just once. Looked up from germline, CDR1 is PRHDT and CDR2 is FYEKMQ (reference sequence). Trimming removed 2 bases from V and 8 bases from J; junction bases left unmatched: 7. There are 15 residues in the CDR3. PBMCs, at least 6.5 million per sample, were isolated. Each sample yielded at least 5.5 micrograms of PBMC total RNA. Regarding this clonotype: What it recognizes is unknown.

The sample consisted of blood. The chain recombines TRBV13 with TRBJ2-1; 9 nucleotides match TRBD2. The receptor was isolated from a woman between 18 and 29 years old in good health. CDR3 protein: CASSLYSGRGYEQFF. DNA of the CDR3: TGTGCCAGCAGCTTATATAGCGGGAGAGGCTATGAGCAGTTCTTC.